This T cell receptor beta chain was captured by sequencing in a study of blood T cell repertoires in COVID-19. Across the whole study: Sites across the United States, Italy and Spain contributed samples from acute and convalescent COVID-19. T cells, B-cell-depleted T cells, or PBMCs provided the cDNA or gDNA that served as material.

Original handling: Cell counts per sample came from amplifying reference gene primers. Repertoires were generated with immunoSEQ multiplex PCR, while TCRdb's copy carries only in-frame clones and drops some. That table supplies the V and J calls and clone size; D and trimming were determined from the DNA. The sample records about 190,000 clones, about 82% being singletons. The length of the CDR3 is 13 residues. The germline V gene encodes CDR1 SGHRS and CDR2 YFSETQ. The trim removed 4 bases at V and 4 bases at J, leaving 3 bases unmatched. The sample comprised peripheral blood. The V call is TRBV5-1, the J call TRBJ1-1; TRBD1 matches at 8 bases. This TCR was sampled from a young woman with acute or convalescent COVID-19. CDR3 nucleotides: TGCGCCAGCAGCGGACAGGGCGGCACTGAAGCTTTCTTT. Translating it yields CASSGQGGTEAFF.